This TCR beta chain was obtained from a study of T cell responses to AZD1222 COVID-19 vaccine. Study-wide findings and caveats: Receipt of two AZD1222 doses was followed by a rise in Spike-specific TCR breadth and depth. Most donors were white British, females outnumbered males, and clonal diversity was possibly underestimated. Dominant CD4 TCR responses targeted spike regions 160-218 and 743-854. Targeting of unmutated variant regions was reportedly seen in nearly half of spike-specific TCRs.

Data came from immunoSEQ multiplex PCR; TCRdb stores just in-frame clones and leaves some out. The sample includes 200,000 to 300,000 clones, more than 80% of them seen just once. A remark on this clone: Its antigen is not known.

V lost 3 bases and J 1 base, leaving 13 bases between the germline ends. Germline V lookup: CDR1 SGHRS, CDR2 YFSETQ. The CDR3 is 15 residues long. This TCR derives from an adult in good health. The rearrangement links TRBV5-1 to TRBJ2-5; possibly TRBD1 for D (6 bases). The sample here was peripheral blood, taken on day 0 of AZD1222 vaccination. CDR3 nucleotides: TGCGCCAGCAGCTCGGCTACAGGGTCCCAAGAGACCCAGTACTTC. This codes for CASSSATGSQETQYF.